The 2 T cell receptor beta chains presented below share a single source sample, sequenced in a study of blood T cell repertoires in COVID-19. TCRdb keeps only in-frame clones here, not all; method: immunoSEQ multiplex PCR. The top ten clones hold about 10% of a sample with 390,000 or so clones, approximately 89% of them seen once. Specimen: peripheral blood. The receptor set was obtained from a woman in her 30s with COVID-19, enrolled during active disease.

The CDR3 loop reads CASTGSNEQYF. The DNA of the CDR3 is TGTGCCAGTACCGGGTCCAACGAGCAGTACTTC. The chain recombines TRBV19 with TRBJ2-7; unclear D gene. Germline-derived CDR1 and CDR2 are LNHDA and SQIVND (reference sequence). The CDR3 loop spans 11 amino acids. V lost 7 bases and J lost 5, with 9 bases in between.

The chain recombines TRBV5-1 with TRBJ1-1; D is possibly TRBD1 (5 bases). CDR3 length: 13 amino acids. The V and J ends lost 4 bases and 6 bases respectively, with 13 bases between them. CDR1 and CDR2 from the germline V gene are SGHRS and YFSETQ. The CDR3 spells CASSPRTNAEAFF. The DNA for the CDR3 is TGCGCCAGCAGCCCTCGGACAAACGCTGAAGCTTTCTTT.